This entry is about one T cell receptor beta chain. TCR beta CDR3 regions were amplified from RNA. During a first-round RT-PCR of the TCR CDR3, the HTBI primer set was used. TCRdb re-called the multiplex PCR reads with MiXCR, one entry per CDR3 protein. The sample lists under 550,000 distinct CDR3 sequences, around 13% seen once, with about 5% in the top ten. This record comes from a study of T cells in Graves' hyperthyroidism and ophthalmopathy. Germline CDR1 and CDR2: SQVTM and ANQGSEA. Trimming left V 6 bases short and J 2 bases short, with 13 bases between. CDR3 size: 13 residues. PBMCs were obtained from 10 ml fresh peripheral blood.

Sequencing input: blood. This chain connects TRBV29-1 to TRBJ1-2; D is possibly TRBD1 (6 bases). The clonotype originates from a young woman with Graves' hyperthyroidism. The CDR3 loop is CSVVYRANYGYTF. CDR3 nucleotides: TGCAGCGTGGTCTACAGGGCCAACTATGGCTACACCTTC.